This T cell receptor beta chain was captured by sequencing in a study of identical twins. Study findings and constraints: Insertions were fewer in abundant cord blood beta clonotypes, whereas memory repertoires showed none of this pattern.

The CDR3 is 15 residues long. V shed 4 bases, J shed 5 bases, and the junction held 9 bases outside the gene matches. The germline V gene has CDR1 SGHRS and CDR2 YFSETQ. TCRdb re-derived calls from the 5' RACE reads in MiXCR, one entry per CDR3 protein. The sample holds hundreds of thousands of distinct CDR3 sequences, 18% seen once. In every case, the donor was a healthy Caucasian. This clonotype occurred a few times. Its specificity is not known. The sample also formed part of further work on T cells expressing NK-cell markers. As reported in that work: Several experiments added an anti-gamma-delta TCR antibody to sort only alpha-beta TCR T cells.

Sequenced sample: PBMCs. The V and J genes are TRBV5-1 and TRBJ2-1; TRBD2 matches at 7 bases. The receptor's source is a woman under 30 in good health. In DNA, the CDR3 is TGCGCCAGCAGCCGGGGTGGACTAGGGAACAATGAGCAGTTCTTC. Residues: CASSRGGLGNNEQFF.